The present T cell receptor (beta chain) was sequenced within a study of cytomegalovirus exposure and HLA in healthy donors. Overall study results and limits: Upon later analysis, HLA-associated TCR beta chains proved more clonally expanded than other, equally common chains. A few CMV-associated chains were confirmed in vitro to be specific for CMV antigens.

V lost 3 bases to trimming and J lost 4 bases; unmatched junction nucleotides: 6. The CDR3 has 15 residues. In germline, CDR1 is LNHDA, CDR2 SQIVND (reference sequence). As concerns this clone: Antigen unknown.

With 60 Vbeta and 13 Jbeta primers, the PCR was carried out. Here immunoSEQ multiplex PCR was the method, and the copy in TCRdb shows in-frame clones only, minus some. The repertoire holds about 190,000 clones, with 74% as singletons. The sample comprised PBMCs. The receptor was derived from a woman aged 30 to 39 in good health and CMV-seropositive. The chain is built from TRBV19 and TRBJ2-3, with 8 bases fitting TRBD2. CDR3 amino acids: CASSMGGRIADTQYF. The DNA for the CDR3 is TGTGCCAGTAGTATGGGCGGGAGGATCGCAGATACGCAGTATTTT.